This entry is about one TCR beta chain. This sample stems from a study of patients and donors after allogeneic stem cell transplantation. After removal of 3 bases from V and 3 bases from J, the junction contained 10 bases not matched to a gene. The CDR3 covers 16 residues. Germline loops: CDR1 DFQATT, CDR2 SNEGSKA (reference sequence). Each CDR3 protein is one row after TCRdb ran MiXCR on the RT-PCR reads. The table has 95,000 to 120,000 distinct CDR3 sequences, around 33% seen once. J is TRBJ2-7 and V is TRBV20-1, with 11 bases that match TRBD1. The sequencing sample was made of blood, either unsorted or a sorted T cell fraction (not recorded which). The sequence was collected from a human donor who was either an allogeneic HSCT recipient or a stem cell or donor lymphocyte infusion donor (not recorded which). It is not recorded whose cells these are; they may come from a transplant donor. Written as DNA, the CDR3 is TGCAGTGCTAGGGAATGGGGGACAGGGGGAGGCTACGAGCAGTACTTC. This codes for CSAREWGTGGGYEQYF.